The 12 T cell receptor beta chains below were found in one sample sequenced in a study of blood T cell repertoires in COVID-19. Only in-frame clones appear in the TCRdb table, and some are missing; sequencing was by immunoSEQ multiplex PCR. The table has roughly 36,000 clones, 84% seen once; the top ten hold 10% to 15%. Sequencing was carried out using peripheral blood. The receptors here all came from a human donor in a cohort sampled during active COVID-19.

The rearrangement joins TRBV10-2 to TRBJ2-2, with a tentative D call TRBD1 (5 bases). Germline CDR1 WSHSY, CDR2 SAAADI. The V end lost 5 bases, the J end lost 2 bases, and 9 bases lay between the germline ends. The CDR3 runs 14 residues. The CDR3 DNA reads TGCGCCAGCAGTACCCAGGGCAACACCGGGGAGCTGTTTTTT. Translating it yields CASSTQGNTGELFF.

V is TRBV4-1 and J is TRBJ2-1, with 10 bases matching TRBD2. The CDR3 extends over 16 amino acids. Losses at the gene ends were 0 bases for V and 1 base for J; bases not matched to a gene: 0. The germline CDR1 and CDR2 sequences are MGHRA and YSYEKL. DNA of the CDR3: TGCGCCAGCAGCCAAGAACTAGCGGGGTCCTACAATGAGCAGTTCTTC. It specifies CASSQELAGSYNEQFF.

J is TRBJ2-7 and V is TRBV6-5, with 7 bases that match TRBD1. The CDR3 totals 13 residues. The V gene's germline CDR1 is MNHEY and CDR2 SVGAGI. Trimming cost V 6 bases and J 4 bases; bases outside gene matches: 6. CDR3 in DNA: TGTGCCAGCAGCCTCCAGGGGGAGTACGAGCAGTACTTC. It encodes CASSLQGEYEQYF.

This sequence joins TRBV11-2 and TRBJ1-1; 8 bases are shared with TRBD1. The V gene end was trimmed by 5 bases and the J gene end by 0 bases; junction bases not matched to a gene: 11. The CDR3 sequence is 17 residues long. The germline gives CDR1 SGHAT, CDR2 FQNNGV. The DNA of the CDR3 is TGTGCCAGCAGCCGACCCGAGGGGGACAGGTTGAACACTGAAGCTTTCTTT. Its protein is CASSRPEGDRLNTEAFF.

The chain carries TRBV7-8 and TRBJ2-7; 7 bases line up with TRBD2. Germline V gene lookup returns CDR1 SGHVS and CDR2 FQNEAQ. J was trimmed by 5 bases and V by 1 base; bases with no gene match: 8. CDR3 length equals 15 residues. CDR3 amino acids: CASSLEVSGGHEQYF. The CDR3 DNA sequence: TGTGCCAGCAGCTTAGAGGTTTCGGGAGGACACGAGCAGTACTTC.

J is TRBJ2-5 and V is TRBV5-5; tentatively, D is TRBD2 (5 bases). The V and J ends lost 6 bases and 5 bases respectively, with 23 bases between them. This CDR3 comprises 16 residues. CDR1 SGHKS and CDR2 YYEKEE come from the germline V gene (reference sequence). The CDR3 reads CASIKPGLRGPETQYF. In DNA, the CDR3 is TGTGCCAGCATCAAACCGGGCCTCCGGGGTCCGGAGACCCAGTACTTC.

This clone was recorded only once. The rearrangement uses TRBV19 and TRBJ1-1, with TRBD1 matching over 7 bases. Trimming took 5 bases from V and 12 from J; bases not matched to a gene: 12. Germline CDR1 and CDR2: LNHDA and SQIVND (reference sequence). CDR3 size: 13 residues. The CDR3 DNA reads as TGTGCCAGTAGTCGGAAACTTACAGGGGAAACTTTCTTT. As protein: CASSRKLTGETFF.

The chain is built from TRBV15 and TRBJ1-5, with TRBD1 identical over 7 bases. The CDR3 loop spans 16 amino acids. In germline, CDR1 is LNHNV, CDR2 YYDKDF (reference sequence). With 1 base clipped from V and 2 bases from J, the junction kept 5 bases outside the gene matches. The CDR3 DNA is TGTGCCACCAGCAGAGGGGACAGAATGGGCAATCAGCCCCAGCATTTT. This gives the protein CATSRGDRMGNQPQHF.

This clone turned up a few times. CDR3 coding DNA: TGTGCCAGCAGCCAACTCGCCACAGGGGTCGAGCAGTACTTC. Encoded protein: CASSQLATGVEQYF. V gene TRBV3-1 (or the pseudogene TRBV3-2) combines with J gene TRBJ2-7; 7 positions match TRBD1. From germline, CDR1 is LGHDT and CDR2 YNNKEL (reference sequence). The length of the CDR3 is 14 residues. Trimming removed 2 bases from V and 6 bases from J; junction bases left unmatched: 7.

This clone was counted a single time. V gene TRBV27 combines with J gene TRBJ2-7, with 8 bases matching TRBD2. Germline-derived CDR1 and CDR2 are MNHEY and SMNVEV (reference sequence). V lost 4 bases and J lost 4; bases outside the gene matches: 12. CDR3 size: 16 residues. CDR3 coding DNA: TGTGCCAGCAGTTCCTCAGCGGGGGAGGTTCAGTACGAGCAGTACTTC. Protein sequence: CASSSSAGEVQYEQYF.

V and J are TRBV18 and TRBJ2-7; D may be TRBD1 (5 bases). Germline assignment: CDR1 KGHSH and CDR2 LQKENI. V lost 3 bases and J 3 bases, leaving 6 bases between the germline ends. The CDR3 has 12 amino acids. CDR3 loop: CASSPRVYEQYF. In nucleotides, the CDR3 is TGTGCCAGCTCACCCAGGGTCTACGAGCAGTACTTC. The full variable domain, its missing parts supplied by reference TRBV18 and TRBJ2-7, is NAGVMQNPRHLVRRRGQEARLRCSPMKGHSHVYWYRQLPEEGLKFMVYLQKENIIDESGMPKERFSAEFPKEGPSILRIQQVVRGDSAAYFCASSPRVYEQYFGPGTRLTVT.

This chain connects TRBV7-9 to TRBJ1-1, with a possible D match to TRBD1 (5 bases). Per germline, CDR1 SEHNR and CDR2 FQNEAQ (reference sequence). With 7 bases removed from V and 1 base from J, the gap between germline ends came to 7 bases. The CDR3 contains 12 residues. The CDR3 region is CASTGRNTEAFF. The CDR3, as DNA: TGTGCCAGCACAGGGAGGAACACTGAAGCTTTCTTT.